This entry concerns a single TCR beta chain. Its antigen is currently unknown. The data were taken from a study of cytomegalovirus exposure and HLA in healthy donors. Study as a whole: Later analysis reported that the roughly 120 validation repertoires shared the platform of the roughly 630 first-cohort repertoires.

It was the approximately 120-subject validation cohort, separate from the roughly 700-subject first cohort, to which the donors belonged. General study results and limits: Overall, roughly 150 TCR beta chains were annotated as cytomegalovirus-associated.

TCRdb's copy holds only in-frame clones and misses some; the assay was immunoSEQ multiplex PCR. The sample has 300,000 to 400,000 clones, about nine tenths seen once. The material sequenced was PBMCs. The sequence was collected from a woman between 18 and 29 years old in good health and CMV-seronegative.

This chain's CDR3 is CASSLGAGRTDTQYF. The CDR3 nucleotides read TGTGCCAGCAGCTTAGGGGCGGGGCGAACAGATACGCAGTATTTT. The chain has TRBV7-3 and TRBJ2-3; maybe TRBD2 (6 bases). Germline V gene lookup returns CDR1 SGHTA and CDR2 FQGTGA. The CDR3 covers 15 residues. Trimming removed 2 bases at V and 3 bases at J, with 12 bases between.